This record covers a single T cell receptor (beta chain). The source of the sample is a study of cytomegalovirus exposure and HLA in healthy donors. Assay: immunoSEQ multiplex PCR; the TCRdb copy retains only in-frame clones and omits some. Of roughly 260,000 clones listed, approximately 87% were seen once; the top ten hold less than 3%. The ends were cut back, 4 bases at V and 7 bases at J, with 16 bases in the middle. The V gene's germline CDR1 is SEHNR and CDR2 FQNEAQ (reference sequence). There are 15 residues in the CDR3. The sequence came from a man between 18 and 35 years old in good health and CMV-seronegative. Sequencing input: PBMCs. The chain recombines TRBV7-9 with TRBJ1-4; possibly TRBD1 for D (5 bases). This chain's CDR3 is CASSSQGGETEKLFF. The CDR3 DNA reads TGTGCCAGCAGCTCCCAGGGAGGGGAGACTGAAAAACTGTTTTTT.